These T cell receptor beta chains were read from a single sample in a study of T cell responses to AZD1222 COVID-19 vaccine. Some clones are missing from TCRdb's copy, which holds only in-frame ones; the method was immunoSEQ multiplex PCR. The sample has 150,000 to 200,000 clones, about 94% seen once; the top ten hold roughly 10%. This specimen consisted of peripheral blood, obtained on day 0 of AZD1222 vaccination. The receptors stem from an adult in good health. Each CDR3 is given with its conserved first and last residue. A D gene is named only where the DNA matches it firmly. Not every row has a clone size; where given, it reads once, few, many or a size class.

cdr3_aa: CASRFKWTDEAFF
cdr3_nt: TGTGCCAGCAGGTTTAAGTGGACAGATGAAGCTTTCTTT
d_call: .
v_call: TRBV7-2
j_call: TRBJ1-1
clone_size: .

cdr3_aa: CASSDRGNNSPLHF
cdr3_nt: TGTGCCAGCAGTGACAGGGGGAATAATTCACCCCTCCACTTT
d_call: TRBD1
v_call: TRBV6-1
j_call: TRBJ1-6
clone_size: few

cdr3_aa: CASSEGEPNQPQHF
cdr3_nt: TGCGCCAGCAGCGAAGGGGAGCCCAATCAGCCCCAGCATTTT
d_call: .
v_call: TRBV5-1
j_call: TRBJ1-5
clone_size: .

cdr3_aa: CASSIGRLLTTEAFF
cdr3_nt: TGTGCCAGTAGTATAGGGCGACTTCTTACGACTGAAGCTTTCTTT
d_call: .
v_call: TRBV19
j_call: TRBJ1-1
clone_size: .

cdr3_aa: CASSYLAGGTDTQYF
cdr3_nt: TGTGCCAGCAGCTATCTAGCGGGGGGGACAGATACGCAGTATTTT
d_call: TRBD2
v_call: TRBV7-6
j_call: TRBJ2-3
clone_size: .

cdr3_aa: CASSRTHRGDEKLFF
cdr3_nt: TGTGCCAGCAGTCGGACCCATCGGGGGGATGAAAAACTGTTTTTT
d_call: .
v_call: TRBV28
j_call: TRBJ1-4
clone_size: .

cdr3_aa: CASSLGTAYNEQFF
cdr3_nt: TGTGCCAGCAGCCTGGGGACAGCCTACAATGAGCAGTTCTTC
d_call: TRBD1
v_call: TRBV7-2
j_call: TRBJ2-1
clone_size: .

cdr3_aa: CASSLLWGQYEQYF
cdr3_nt: TGTGCCAGCAGCTTATTGTGGGGTCAATACGAGCAGTACTTC
d_call: .
v_call: TRBV7-9
j_call: TRBJ2-7
clone_size: .

cdr3_aa: CASSITASGNNEQFF
cdr3_nt: TGTGCCAGCAGCATAACGGCTAGCGGGAACAATGAGCAGTTCTTC
d_call: TRBD2
v_call: TRBV6-2/TRBV6-3
j_call: TRBJ2-1
clone_size: .

cdr3_aa: CASSSGSSYEQYF
cdr3_nt: TGTGCCAGCAGCTCGGGGAGCTCCTACGAGCAGTACTTC
d_call: .
v_call: TRBV5-6
j_call: TRBJ2-7
clone_size: .

cdr3_aa: CASSAVLADNEQFF
cdr3_nt: TGTGCCAGCAGCGCAGTACTAGCGGACAATGAGCAGTTCTTC
d_call: TRBD2
v_call: TRBV9
j_call: TRBJ2-1
clone_size: .

cdr3_aa: CASSLGAGWSYNEQFF
cdr3_nt: TGTGCCAGCAGCTTAGGCGCGGGATGGTCCTACAATGAGCAGTTCTTC
d_call: .
v_call: TRBV5-4
j_call: TRBJ2-1
clone_size: .

cdr3_aa: CASQRSGPAYEQYF
cdr3_nt: TGTGCCAGCCAACGCAGCGGGCCGGCCTACGAGCAGTACTTC
d_call: .
v_call: TRBV27
j_call: TRBJ2-7
clone_size: .

cdr3_aa: CASSLVPGIGTDTQYF
cdr3_nt: TGCGCCAGCAGCTTGGTTCCGGGAATCGGCACAGATACGCAGTATTTT
d_call: .
v_call: TRBV5-1
j_call: TRBJ2-3
clone_size: .

cdr3_aa: CASRWTSMIGEQYF
cdr3_nt: TGTGCCAGCAGATGGACGTCTATGATCGGCGAGCAGTACTTC
d_call: .
v_call: TRBV6-5
j_call: TRBJ2-7
clone_size: .

cdr3_aa: CASSRLAGGPNEQFF
cdr3_nt: TGTGCCAGCAGCCGACTAGCGGGAGGGCCGAATGAGCAGTTCTTC
d_call: TRBD2
v_call: TRBV5-4
j_call: TRBJ2-1
clone_size: .

cdr3_aa: CATMDRGYEQYF
cdr3_nt: TGTGCCACCATGGACAGGGGCTACGAGCAGTACTTC
d_call: TRBD1
v_call: TRBV2
j_call: TRBJ2-7
clone_size: few

cdr3_aa: CASGQDRNTGELFF
cdr3_nt: TGCGCCAGCGGGCAGGACCGAAACACCGGGGAGCTGTTTTTT
d_call: .
v_call: TRBV5-1
j_call: TRBJ2-2
clone_size: .

cdr3_aa: CASSVTGTGHAEAFF
cdr3_nt: TGCGCCAGCAGCGTAACCGGGACAGGGCATGCTGAAGCTTTCTTT
d_call: TRBD1
v_call: TRBV5-1
j_call: TRBJ1-1
clone_size: once

cdr3_aa: CASSLAPTANTEAFF
cdr3_nt: TGTGCCAGCAGCTTGGCCCCGACAGCGAACACTGAAGCTTTCTTT
d_call: .
v_call: TRBV5-5
j_call: TRBJ1-1
clone_size: .

cdr3_aa: CASFRQGMNTEAFF
cdr3_nt: TGTGCCAGCTTTCGACAGGGTATGAACACTGAAGCTTTCTTT
d_call: TRBD1
v_call: TRBV27
j_call: TRBJ1-1
clone_size: .

cdr3_aa: CASSGGSKDYNQPQHF
cdr3_nt: TGTGCCAGCAGCGGCGGGTCCAAGGACTACAATCAGCCCCAGCATTTT
d_call: .
v_call: TRBV9
j_call: TRBJ1-5
clone_size: .

cdr3_aa: CAWARRGQDQPQHF
cdr3_nt: TGTGCCTGGGCCCGTCGAGGGCAGGATCAGCCCCAGCATTTT
d_call: .
v_call: TRBV30
j_call: TRBJ1-5
clone_size: .

cdr3_aa: CATGQGSTDTQYF
cdr3_nt: TGTGCCACCGGACAGGGGAGCACAGATACGCAGTATTTT
d_call: TRBD1
v_call: TRBV6-4
j_call: TRBJ2-3
clone_size: .

cdr3_aa: CASSAGVGYTF
cdr3_nt: TGTGCCAGCAGCGCTGGGGTGGGCTACACCTTC
d_call: .
v_call: TRBV9
j_call: TRBJ1-2
clone_size: .

cdr3_aa: CASSHRGSGNTIYF
cdr3_nt: TGTGCCAGCAGCCACAGGGGATCGGGAAACACCATATATTTT
d_call: TRBD1
v_call: TRBV6-5
j_call: TRBJ1-3
clone_size: .

cdr3_aa: CASSYYRENTEAFF
cdr3_nt: TGTGCCAGCAGTTATTACCGGGAGAACACTGAAGCTTTCTTT
d_call: .
v_call: TRBV6-2/TRBV6-3
j_call: TRBJ1-1
clone_size: .

cdr3_aa: CASSLIDRVTEAFF
cdr3_nt: TGTGCCAGCAGCTTGATCGACAGGGTTACTGAAGCTTTCTTT
d_call: TRBD1
v_call: TRBV5-6
j_call: TRBJ1-1
clone_size: .

cdr3_aa: CASSSASGSYNEQFF
cdr3_nt: TGTGCCAGCAGTTCAGCTAGCGGTTCCTACAATGAGCAGTTCTTC
d_call: TRBD2
v_call: TRBV28
j_call: TRBJ2-1
clone_size: once

cdr3_aa: CASSPLGGLDYGYTF
cdr3_nt: TGTGCCAGCTCACCACTAGGGGGGCTTGACTATGGCTACACCTTC
d_call: .
v_call: TRBV18
j_call: TRBJ1-2
clone_size: .

cdr3_aa: CASKKGGPPNYGYTF
cdr3_nt: TGCGCCAGCAAGAAGGGGGGACCGCCTAACTATGGCTACACCTTC
d_call: .
v_call: TRBV5-1
j_call: TRBJ1-2
clone_size: .

cdr3_aa: CASSPQPANTGELFF
cdr3_nt: TGTGCCAGCAGTCCGCAGCCTGCGAACACCGGGGAGCTGTTTTTT
d_call: .
v_call: TRBV28
j_call: TRBJ2-2
clone_size: .

cdr3_aa: CASSPSTSGYNEQFF
cdr3_nt: TGTGCCAGCAGCCCCTCCACTAGCGGTTACAATGAGCAGTTCTTC
d_call: TRBD2
v_call: TRBV11-3
j_call: TRBJ2-1
clone_size: .

cdr3_aa: CASSLTQQGRNSPLHF
cdr3_nt: TGCGCCAGCAGCCTAACTCAACAGGGGCGGAATTCACCCCTCCACTTT
d_call: TRBD1
v_call: TRBV5-1
j_call: TRBJ1-6
clone_size: .

cdr3_aa: CASSLTLGAEAFF
cdr3_nt: TGTGCCAGCAGCTTAACACTTGGGGCTGAAGCTTTCTTT
d_call: .
v_call: TRBV5-4
j_call: TRBJ1-1
clone_size: .

cdr3_aa: CASSSGGMATEAFF
cdr3_nt: TGTGCCAGCAGCTCGGGAGGAATGGCAACTGAAGCTTTCTTT
d_call: .
v_call: TRBV27
j_call: TRBJ1-1
clone_size: .

cdr3_aa: CASSVIQGASNF
cdr3_nt: TGTGCCAGCAGCGTGATACAGGGGGCGTCCAACTTC
d_call: TRBD1
v_call: TRBV7-9
j_call: TRBJ2-4
clone_size: .

cdr3_aa: CASSPPLAGVNEQFF
cdr3_nt: TGTGCCAGCTCACCACCACTAGCGGGAGTTAATGAGCAGTTCTTC
d_call: TRBD2
v_call: TRBV18
j_call: TRBJ2-1
clone_size: .

cdr3_aa: CASSDLAYEQYF
cdr3_nt: TGTGCCAGCTCGGATCTAGCCTACGAGCAGTACTTC
d_call: .
v_call: TRBV18
j_call: TRBJ2-7
clone_size: .

cdr3_aa: CASSPGDRPQGAFF
cdr3_nt: TGTGCCAGCAGCCCCGGGGACAGGCCCCAGGGCGCTTTCTTT
d_call: TRBD1
v_call: TRBV7-9
j_call: TRBJ1-1
clone_size: .

cdr3_aa: CASRVAGVYQETQYF
cdr3_nt: TGTGCCAGCAGGGTAGCGGGAGTCTACCAAGAGACCCAGTACTTC
d_call: .
v_call: TRBV21-1
j_call: TRBJ2-5
clone_size: .

cdr3_aa: CATPRGSNYGYTF
cdr3_nt: TGTGCCACCCCGCGGGGGTCTAACTATGGCTACACCTTC
d_call: .
v_call: TRBV6-5
j_call: TRBJ1-2
clone_size: .